The present TCR beta chain was sequenced within a study of T cells in Graves' hyperthyroidism and ophthalmopathy. RNA transcripts yielded amplified TCR beta CDR3 regions. First-round RT-PCR with HTBI primers amplified the TCR CDR3 region. Via MiXCR, TCRdb re-called the multiplex PCR reads, giving one row per CDR3 protein. The sample includes 350,000 to 400,000 distinct CDR3 sequences, approximately 17% seen only once; the top ten take 35% to 45%. This clonotype was seen many times. V was shortened by 6 bases and J by 3 bases, with 14 bases between the two germline ends. Germline V gene data show CDR1 as LGHDT and CDR2 as YNNKEL (reference sequence). The CDR3 runs to 14 residues.

The chain employs TRBV3-1 and TRBJ1-1; the D is unclear. The sample taken for sequencing was blood. The origin of this receptor is a man between 18 and 29 years old with Graves' ophthalmopathy. DNA for the CDR3: TGTGCCAGCAGTCGTCAGATGATCGACACTGAAGCTTTCTTT. Amino acids: CASSRQMIDTEAFF.